These T cell receptor beta chains were read from a single sample in a study of T cells after yellow fever vaccination. TCRdb re-derived calls from the 5' RACE reads in MiXCR, one entry per CDR3 protein. The sample lists about 340,000 distinct CDR3 sequences; 8.5% to 10% were seen once. The sample here was PBMCs, taken on the day of the first yellow fever vaccination. All receptors derive from a man between 18 and 35 years old who received the YFV17D yellow fever vaccine. Each CDR3 is given with its conserved first and last residue. The D gene is left open where the match is weak. Rows may omit the clone size; those that give it use once, few, many or a size class.

>TRBJ2-2|TRBV25-1|TRBD1|14|few
CASSDRDRAGELFF
TGTGCCAGCAGTGACCGGGACAGGGCCGGGGAGCTGTTTTTT
>TRBJ2-6|TRBV19|-|14|few
CASSTDNGANVLTF
TGTGCCAGTTCTACAGATAATGGGGCCAACGTCCTGACTTTC
>TRBJ2-5|TRBV6-2/TRBV6-3|TRBD1|15|-
CASSRGQGLDETQYF
TGTGCCAGCAGCCGCGGACAGGGCTTAGACGAGACCCAGTACTTC
>TRBJ2-1|TRBV7-3|-|13|few
CASSLTDYNEQFF
TGTGCCAGCAGCTTGACCGATTACAATGAGCAGTTCTTC
>TRBJ1-1|TRBV29-1|-|8|few
CSVTEAFF
TGCAGCGTCACTGAAGCTTTCTTT
>TRBJ1-2|TRBV6-5|TRBD1|13|-
CASSTTGGNGYTF
TGTGCCAGCAGTACCACAGGGGGCAATGGCTACACCTTC
>TRBJ1-1|TRBV7-2|-|14|many
CASSLFRPGTEAFF
TGTGCCAGCAGCTTATTTCGGCCGGGGACTGAAGCTTTCTTT
>TRBJ2-1|TRBV6-2/TRBV6-3|TRBD2|13|-
CASSATSFNEQFF
TGTGCCAGCAGTGCGACTAGCTTCAATGAGCAGTTCTTC
>TRBJ2-3|TRBV5-6|TRBD2|19|-
CASSYLAWAGDPSTDTQYF
TGTGCCAGCAGCTATTTGGCCTGGGCGGGGGATCCTAGCACAGATACGCAGTATTTT
>TRBJ1-1|TRBV6-2/TRBV6-3|-|14|few
CASSYDRWNTEAFF
TGTGCCAGCAGTTACGACAGGTGGAACACTGAAGCTTTCTTT
>TRBJ1-2|TRBV6-5|-|14|few
CASSYSGTSYGYTF
TGTGCCAGCAGTTACTCGGGGACATCGTATGGCTACACCTTC
>TRBJ2-5|TRBV7-2|-|12|-
CASSPEAETQYF
TGTGCCAGCAGCCCGGAGGCAGAGACCCAGTACTTC
>TRBJ2-3|TRBV5-4|-|16|-
CASSPPPGSSTDTQYF
TGTGCCAGCAGCCCCCCCCCTGGGAGTAGCACAGATACGCAGTATTTT
>TRBJ2-3|TRBV29-1|-|14|few
CSVRPGGTTDTQYF
TGCAGCGTCCGCCCTGGGGGTACCACAGATACGCAGTATTTT
>TRBJ2-3|TRBV28|TRBD2|16|-
CASSSGRRGVTDTQYF
TGTGCCAGCAGTTCCGGAAGGCGGGGGGTTACAGATACGCAGTATTTT
>TRBJ2-7|TRBV9|-|17|-
CASSKGLPSRSSYEQYF
TGTGCCAGCAGCAAGGGACTGCCGTCACGAAGCTCCTACGAGCAGTACTTC
>TRBJ2-1|TRBV20-1|-|12|-
CSATGAHNEQFF
TGCAGTGCGACCGGGGCCCACAATGAGCAGTTCTTC
>TRBJ2-1|TRBV4-3|TRBD2|16|few
CASSTPAGGLYNEQFF
TGCGCCAGCAGCACTCCGGCGGGGGGGCTCTACAATGAGCAGTTCTTC